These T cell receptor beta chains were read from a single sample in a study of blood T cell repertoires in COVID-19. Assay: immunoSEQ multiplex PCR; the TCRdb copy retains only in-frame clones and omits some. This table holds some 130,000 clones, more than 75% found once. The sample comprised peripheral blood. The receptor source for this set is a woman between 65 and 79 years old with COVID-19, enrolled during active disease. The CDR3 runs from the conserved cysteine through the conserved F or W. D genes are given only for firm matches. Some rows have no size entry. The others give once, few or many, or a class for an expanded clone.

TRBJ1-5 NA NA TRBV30 TGTGCCTGGAGTCGTTCTCCCCCCCCAGGGCATAAACAGCATTTT CAWSRSPPPGHKQHF
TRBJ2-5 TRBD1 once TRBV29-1 TGCAGCGTCGCCGGGACAGGGGGCGCAGAGACCCAGTACTTC CSVAGTGGAETQYF
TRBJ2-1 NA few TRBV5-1 TGCGCCAGCAGACCCATCCGGGCGGGACGGGCTGAGCAGTTCTTC CASRPIRAGRAEQFF
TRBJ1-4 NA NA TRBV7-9 TGTGCCAGCAGCCGAGACTCCGCAACTAATGAAAAACTGTTTTTT CASSRDSATNEKLFF
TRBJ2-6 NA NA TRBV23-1 TGCGCCAGCAGCCCCGGTTCTGGGGCCAACGTCCTGACTTTC CASSPGSGANVLTF
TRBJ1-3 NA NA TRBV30 TGTGCCTGGAGTGTATCAATGTGGCGACAGAGCTCTGGAAACACCATATATTTT CAWSVSMWRQSSGNTIYF
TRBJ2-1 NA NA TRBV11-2 TGTGCCAGCAGCCCGCAGTTTCAGGTGGGTGAGCAGTTCTTC CASSPQFQVGEQFF
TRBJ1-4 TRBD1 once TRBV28 TGTGCCAGCAGTTCGACAGGGGGGAATGAAAAACTGTTTTTT CASSSTGGNEKLFF
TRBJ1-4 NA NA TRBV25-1 TGTGCCAGCTCCTCCCACAGGGTTGCAACTAATGAAAAACTGTTTTTT CASSSHRVATNEKLFF
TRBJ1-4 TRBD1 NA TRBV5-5 TGTGCCAGCAGCTGGGGGGACAGGGGAAGCGAAAAACTGTTTTTT CASSWGDRGSEKLFF